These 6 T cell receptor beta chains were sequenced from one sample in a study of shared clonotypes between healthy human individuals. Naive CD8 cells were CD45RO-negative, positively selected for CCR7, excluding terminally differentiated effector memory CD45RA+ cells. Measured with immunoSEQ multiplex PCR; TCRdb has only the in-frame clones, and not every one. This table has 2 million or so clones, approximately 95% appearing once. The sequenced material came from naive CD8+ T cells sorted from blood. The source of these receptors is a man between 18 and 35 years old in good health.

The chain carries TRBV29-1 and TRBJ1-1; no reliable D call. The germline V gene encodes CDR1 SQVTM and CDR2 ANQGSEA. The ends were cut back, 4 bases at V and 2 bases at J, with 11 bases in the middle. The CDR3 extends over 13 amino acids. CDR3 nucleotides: TGCAGCGTTGTTTCGCAAATAAACACTGAAGCTTTCTTT. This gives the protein CSVVSQINTEAFF.

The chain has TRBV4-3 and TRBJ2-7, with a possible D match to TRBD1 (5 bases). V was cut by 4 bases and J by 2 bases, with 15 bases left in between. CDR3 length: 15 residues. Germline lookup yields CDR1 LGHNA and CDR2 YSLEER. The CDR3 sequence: CASSPGLDTTYEQYF. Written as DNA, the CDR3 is TGCGCCAGCAGCCCAGGCTTGGACACCACCTACGAGCAGTACTTC.

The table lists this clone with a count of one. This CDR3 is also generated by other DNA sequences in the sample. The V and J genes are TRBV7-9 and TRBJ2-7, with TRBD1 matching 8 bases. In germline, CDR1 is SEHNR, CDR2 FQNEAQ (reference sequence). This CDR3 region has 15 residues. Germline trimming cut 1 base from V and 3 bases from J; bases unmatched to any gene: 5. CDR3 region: CASSLVGTGHYEQYF. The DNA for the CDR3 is TGTGCCAGCAGCTTAGTTGGGACAGGTCACTACGAGCAGTACTTC.

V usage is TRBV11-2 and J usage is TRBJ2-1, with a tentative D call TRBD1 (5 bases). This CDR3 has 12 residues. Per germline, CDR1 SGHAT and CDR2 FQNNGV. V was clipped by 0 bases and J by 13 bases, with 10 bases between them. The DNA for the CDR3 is TGTGCCAGCAGCTTAGACAGGGATTCTCAGTTCTTC. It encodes CASSLDRDSQFF.

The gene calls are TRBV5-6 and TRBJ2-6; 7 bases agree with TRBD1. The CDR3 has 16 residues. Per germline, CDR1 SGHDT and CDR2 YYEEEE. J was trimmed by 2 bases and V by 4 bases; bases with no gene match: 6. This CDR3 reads CASSPLDRAGANVLTF. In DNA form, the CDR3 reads TGTGCCAGCAGCCCCCTAGACAGGGCTGGGGCCAACGTCCTGACTTTC.

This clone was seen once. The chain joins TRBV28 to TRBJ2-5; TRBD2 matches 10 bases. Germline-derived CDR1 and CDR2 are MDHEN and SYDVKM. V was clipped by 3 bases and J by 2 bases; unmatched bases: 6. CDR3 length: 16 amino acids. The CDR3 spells CASSLILAGSQETQYF. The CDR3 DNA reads TGTGCCAGCAGTTTGATACTAGCGGGGTCTCAAGAGACCCAGTACTTC.